These T cell receptor beta chains were read from a single sample in a study of T cells in Graves' hyperthyroidism and ophthalmopathy. TCRdb redid the calling of the multiplex PCR reads with MiXCR, one entry per CDR3 protein. The sample contains some 800,000 distinct CDR3 sequences, roughly 40% of which appear only once. Sequenced sample: blood. Receptors originate from a man younger than 35 with Graves' hyperthyroidism. The CDR3 runs from the conserved cysteine through the conserved F or W. The D gene is left open where the match is weak. Clone size is stated in some rows and not others, as once, few, many or a class when expanded.

CDR3	DNA	D	size	V	J
CASSLGVGEQYF	TGCGCCAGCAGCTTGGGGGTGGGCGAGCAGTACTTC	NA	many	TRBV5-1	TRBJ2-7
CATSVKLGGQETQYF	TGTGCCACCAGTGTAAAATTAGGGGGACAAGAGACCCAGTACTTC	NA	NA	TRBV24-1	TRBJ2-5
CASAGVPSSYEQYF	TGCGCCAGCGCGGGGGTCCCAAGCTCCTACGAGCAGTACTTC	TRBD2	NA	TRBV5-1	TRBJ2-7
CASLVGSNTEAFF	TGTGCCAGCCTGGTCGGCTCGAACACTGAAGCTTTCTTT	NA	NA	TRBV12-3/TRBV12-4	TRBJ1-1
CASSVPEGATEAFF	TGTGCCAGCAGCGTACCTGAGGGGGCGACTGAAGCTTTCTTT	TRBD1	NA	TRBV9	TRBJ1-1
CASSHPGTREKLFF	TGCGCCAGCAGCCATCCGGGTACTAGGGAAAAACTGTTTTTT	NA	NA	TRBV4-1	TRBJ1-4
CSVELLRAGEAFF	TGCAGCGTTGAATTATTACGCGCGGGAGAAGCTTTCTTT	NA	many	TRBV29-1	TRBJ1-1
CSVETGPNEKLFF	TGCAGCGTTGAGACAGGGCCCAATGAAAAACTGTTTTTT	TRBD1	many	TRBV29-1	TRBJ1-4
CSARRATGTQETQYF	TGCAGTGCTAGACGGGCTACCGGGACCCAAGAGACCCAGTACTTC	NA	NA	TRBV20-1	TRBJ2-5
CASSPNTQGQPQHF	TGTGCCAGCAGCCCTAATACTCAGGGACAGCCCCAGCATTTT	NA	many	TRBV9	TRBJ1-5
CASSSTDFEAFF	TGTGCCAGCAGCTCGACAGATTTTGAAGCTTTCTTT	NA	few	TRBV5-4	TRBJ1-1
CASRRLAVAQETQYF	TGTGCCAGCAGACGACTAGCGGTCGCCCAAGAGACCCAGTACTTC	TRBD2	few	TRBV12-3/TRBV12-4	TRBJ2-5
CSAREGASNYGYTF	TGCAGTGCTAGGGAGGGGGCTTCTAACTATGGCTACACCTTC	TRBD1	few	TRBV20-1	TRBJ1-2
CASSRLPGQGADEAFF	TGCGCCAGCAGCCGTTTACCGGGACAGGGGGCAGATGAAGCTTTCTTT	TRBD1	NA	TRBV4-1	TRBJ1-1
CASKGQGNTGELFF	TGTGCCAGTAAGGGACAGGGAAACACCGGGGAGCTGTTTTTT	TRBD1	many	TRBV2	TRBJ2-2
CASSLDPGEQYF	TGTGCCAGCAGCTTAGATCCGGGCGAGCAGTACTTC	NA	many	TRBV7-2	TRBJ2-7
CSTARANQPQHF	TGCAGTACTGCCAGGGCGAATCAGCCCCAGCATTTT	NA	few	TRBV20-1	TRBJ1-5
CASSRTVREAFF	TGTGCCAGCAGCCGGACAGTTCGGGAAGCTTTCTTT	NA	few	TRBV6-1	TRBJ1-1
CASSRSGRANGELFF	TGCGCCAGCAGCCGTAGCGGGAGGGCCAACGGGGAGCTGTTTTTT	TRBD2	once	TRBV7-3	TRBJ2-2
CASTLTAGTEAFF	TGTGCCAGCACACTTACAGCCGGCACTGAAGCTTTCTTT	NA	many	TRBV2	TRBJ1-1
CAISATGWGETQYF	TGTGCCATCAGTGCGACGGGATGGGGAGAGACCCAGTACTTC	NA	NA	TRBV10-3	TRBJ2-5
CSLCGRKFCTGELFF	TGCAGCTTGTGCGGGAGGAAGTTTTGCACCGGGGAGCTGTTTTTT	TRBD2	once	TRBV29-1	TRBJ2-2
CATGFGQGMGPQHF	TGTGCCACCGGCTTCGGACAGGGTATGGGGCCCCAGCATTTT	TRBD1	many	TRBV24-1	TRBJ1-5
CASSLQHGGQPQHF	TGTGCCAGCAGCCTACAACACGGAGGCCAACCCCAGCATTTT	NA	few	TRBV5-6	TRBJ1-5
CASSLVDRGLSPFHF	TGTGCCAGCAGTTTAGTGGACAGGGGACTTTCACCCTTCCACTTT	TRBD1	NA	TRBV12-3/TRBV12-4	TRBJ1-6
CASSPGSGREDFRSPLHF	TGTGCCAGCAGCCCCGGAAGCGGCCGGGAGGATTTTCGTTCACCCCTCCACTTT	NA	once	TRBV7-9	TRBJ1-6
CASSEGLGGNTIYF	TGTGCCAGCAGTGAAGGTTTGGGTGGGAACACCATATATTTT	NA	NA	TRBV2	TRBJ1-3
CASSFGQVGETQYF	TGTGCCAGCAGCTTCGGACAGGTTGGGGAGACCCAGTACTTC	TRBD1	NA	TRBV7-2	TRBJ2-5
CSVRTGQETQYF	TGCAGCGTACGGACAGGCCAAGAGACCCAGTACTTC	TRBD1	many	TRBV29-1	TRBJ2-5
CASSSTGMSTGELFF	TGCGCCAGCAGCTCGACAGGGATGAGCACCGGGGAGCTGTTTTTT	TRBD1	many	TRBV5-1	TRBJ2-2
CASSRILGPNEKLFF	TGTGCCAGCAGTCGAATTCTGGGCCCTAATGAAAAACTGTTTTTT	NA	NA	TRBV12-3/TRBV12-4	TRBJ1-4
CASHSGGHGTYEQYF	TGCGCCAGCCATTCGGGAGGACACGGAACGTACGAGCAGTACTTC	TRBD2	many	TRBV10-2	TRBJ2-7
CSARDHDTGELFF	TGCAGTGCTAGAGATCATGACACCGGGGAGCTGTTTTTT	NA	few	TRBV20-1	TRBJ2-2
CATLGLAGGPLHEQYF	TGTGCCACCCTAGGACTAGCGGGGGGGCCCCTCCACGAGCAGTACTTC	TRBD2	few	TRBV10-3	TRBJ2-7
CASSDGGHRIEQYF	TGTGCCAGCAGTGATGGGGGGCACAGGATCGAGCAGTACTTC	NA	many	TRBV2	TRBJ2-7
CASNYDSYTEAFF	TGTGCCAGTAACTACGACAGCTACACTGAAGCTTTCTTT	NA	many	TRBV19	TRBJ1-1
CASSPRSSYNSPLHF	TGTGCCAGCAGCCCCCGCAGCTCCTATAATTCACCCCTCCACTTT	NA	many	TRBV7-2	TRBJ1-6
CASSPMAGARTEAFF	TGCGCCAGCAGCCCGATGGCCGGGGCGAGGACTGAAGCTTTCTTT	NA	many	TRBV5-1	TRBJ1-1
CSVGTGSSYGQYF	TGCAGCGTTGGGACAGGGTCGTCCTACGGGCAGTACTTC	TRBD1	NA	TRBV29-1	TRBJ2-7
CSAEVLYGYTF	TGCAGCGCGGAGGTACTCTATGGCTACACCTTC	NA	NA	TRBV29-1	TRBJ1-2
CTSSRTGRGSPLHF	TGTACCAGCTCCCGGACAGGTCGGGGTTCACCCCTCCACTTT	TRBD1	NA	TRBV25-1	TRBJ1-6
CASSPMAQETQYF	TGTGCCAGCAGCCCCATGGCCCAAGAGACCCAGTACTTC	NA	NA	TRBV7-2	TRBJ2-5
CASSWSGETQYF	TGTGCCAGCAGCTGGTCCGGGGAGACCCAGTACTTC	NA	many	TRBV13	TRBJ2-5
CATSYGVGSGYTF	TGTGCCACCAGTTATGGGGTAGGCTCTGGCTACACCTTC	NA	NA	TRBV24-1	TRBJ1-2
CSPSDRFYGYTF	TGCAGCCCCTCGGACAGGTTCTATGGCTACACCTTC	TRBD1	few	TRBV29-1	TRBJ1-2
CSARRRGRVQPQHF	TGCAGTGCTAGACGTCGGGGGCGGGTTCAGCCCCAGCATTTT	NA	many	TRBV20-1	TRBJ1-5
CASSTAGGNQPQHF	TGTGCCAGCAGTACAGCAGGGGGCAATCAGCCCCAGCATTTT	NA	NA	TRBV12-3/TRBV12-4	TRBJ1-5
CASSVQGNTGAFF	TGTGCCAGCAGTGTCCAGGGGAACACTGGAGCTTTCTTT	NA	few	TRBV9	TRBJ1-1
CASSEGLEAFF	TGCGCCAGTAGCGAGGGACTGGAAGCTTTCTTT	NA	NA	TRBV5-1	TRBJ1-1
CSVTFQTDTQYF	TGCAGCGTTACCTTCCAAACAGATACGCAGTATTTT	NA	few	TRBV29-1	TRBJ2-3
CASSEGGRGGYTF	TGTGCCAGCAGTGAAGGGGGACGCGGAGGCTACACCTTC	NA	few	TRBV6-5	TRBJ1-2
CATGGRGSTEAFF	TGTGCCACCGGGGGTAGGGGGAGCACTGAAGCTTTCTTT	NA	NA	TRBV19	TRBJ1-1
CASSSFGRGTGELFF	TGTGCCAGCAGCTCCTTTGGACGGGGAACCGGGGAGCTGTTTTTT	NA	NA	TRBV7-6	TRBJ2-2
CASSVRNSGAISYEQYF	TGTGCCAGCAGTGTTAGGAATAGCGGGGCTATCTCCTACGAGCAGTACTTC	TRBD2	NA	TRBV2	TRBJ2-7
CASSLGTGMTYEQYF	TGTGCCAGCAGTTTGGGGACAGGCATGACCTACGAGCAGTACTTC	TRBD1	NA	TRBV12-3/TRBV12-4	TRBJ2-7